Listed below are T cell receptor beta chains from one sample, sequenced in a study of T cells in Graves' hyperthyroidism and ophthalmopathy. TCRdb re-derived calls from the multiplex PCR reads in MiXCR, one entry per CDR3 protein. The sample yields 220,000 or so distinct CDR3 sequences, over 15% seen once. The sequencing sample was made of blood. All receptors derive from a woman in her late teens or twenties with Graves' ophthalmopathy. Both conserved end residues are part of each CDR3. The D gene is left open where the match is weak. Size is omitted from some rows. Given values are once, few, many or a class for expanded clones.

J	V	size	length	D	CDR3	DNA
TRBJ1-1	TRBV7-8	many	19	TRBD1	CASSSSGQGVSSMNTEAFF	TGTGCCAGCAGCTCCTCGGGACAGGGGGTGTCTTCCATGAACACTGAAGCTTTCTTT
TRBJ2-1	TRBV28	many	16	.	CASSPTPRRTYNEQFF	TGTGCCAGCAGCCCAACCCCCCGGCGAACCTACAATGAGCAGTTCTTC
TRBJ1-5	TRBV28	many	16	.	CASSLLGQGRIQPQHF	TGTGCCAGCAGTTTATTAGGGCAGGGACGAATTCAGCCCCAGCATTTT
TRBJ2-1	TRBV20-1	.	14	TRBD2	CSAAPTSGRYEQFF	TGCAGTGCCGCACCCACTAGCGGGAGGTATGAGCAGTTCTTC
TRBJ2-7	TRBV3-1	many	12	.	CASRYRDYEQYF	TGTGCCAGCAGATACAGGGACTACGAGCAGTACTTC
TRBJ1-4	TRBV3-1	many	16	.	CASSLHMGATNEKLFF	TGTGCCAGCAGCCTTCATATGGGTGCAACTAATGAAAAACTGTTTTTT
TRBJ2-7	TRBV12-3/TRBV12-4	few	14	TRBD1	CASSPGTGFDEQYF	TGTGCCAGCAGCCCCGGGACAGGGTTCGACGAGCAGTACTTC
TRBJ2-2	TRBV24-1	many	16	.	CATSEKVFRSTGELFF	TGTGCCACCAGTGAAAAGGTATTTCGAAGCACCGGGGAGCTGTTTTTT
TRBJ2-7	TRBV28	many	16	TRBD1	CASSSYTGASAYEQYF	TGTGCCAGCAGTTCCTATACAGGGGCTTCGGCCTACGAGCAGTACTTC
TRBJ1-1	TRBV7-3	many	15	.	CASSLTAILNTEAFF	TGTGCCAGCAGCTTAACAGCGATCTTGAACACTGAAGCTTTCTTT
TRBJ2-2	TRBV5-4	.	15	.	CASSLGRGLTGELFF	TGTGCCAGCAGCTTGGGTAGGGGGTTGACCGGGGAGCTGTTTTTT
TRBJ2-5	TRBV27	many	12	.	CASSAPRETQYF	TGTGCCAGCAGTGCTCCCCGAGAGACCCAGTACTTC
TRBJ1-2	TRBV27	many	16	TRBD1	CASSPTSTGPGYGYTF	TGTGCCAGCAGTCCGACATCGACAGGGCCTGGCTATGGCTACACCTTC
TRBJ2-7	TRBV2	many	12	.	CASSENGYEQYF	TGTGCCAGCAGTGAAAACGGCTACGAGCAGTACTTC
TRBJ2-7	TRBV9	many	14	TRBD2	CASSLGGGVGEQYF	TGTGCCAGCAGCTTGGGGGGGGGTGTCGGGGAGCAGTACTTC
TRBJ2-5	TRBV5-6	.	13	TRBD2	CASSWGGQETQYF	TGTGCCAGCAGCTGGGGGGGGCAAGAGACCCAGTACTTC
TRBJ1-1	TRBV2	many	13	.	CASRPDGRIEAFF	TGTGCCAGCAGGCCCGACGGACGTATTGAAGCTTTCTTT
TRBJ2-3	TRBV28	many	16	.	CASSLGLTQATDTQYF	TGTGCCAGCAGTTTAGGTCTTACACAAGCCACAGATACGCAGTATTTT
TRBJ1-1	TRBV12-3/TRBV12-4	many	14	.	CASSLRAPYTEAFF	TGTGCCAGCAGTTTAAGGGCGCCTTACACTGAAGCTTTCTTT
TRBJ2-7	TRBV12-3/TRBV12-4	many	15	TRBD1	CASSLTGYFVYEQYF	TGTGCCAGCAGTTTGACAGGGTACTTCGTCTACGAGCAGTACTTC
TRBJ2-7	TRBV4-1	few	16	TRBD1	CASSHHPGQGSYEQYF	TGCGCCAGCAGCCACCATCCGGGACAGGGATCCTACGAGCAGTACTTC
TRBJ1-4	TRBV28	many	13	TRBD1	CASSTGGEEKLFF	TGTGCCAGCTCGACAGGGGGCGAGGAAAAACTGTTTTTT
TRBJ2-7	TRBV13	.	15	.	CASRPISGPGDEQYF	TGTGCCAGCAGGCCGATCAGCGGGCCTGGGGACGAGCAGTACTTC
TRBJ2-2	TRBV28	many	13	.	CASSSGPPGELFF	TGTGCCAGCAGTTCGGGACCTCCCGGGGAGCTGTTTTTT
TRBJ1-1	TRBV7-6	many	19	.	CASSLEARGRFGVNTEAFF	TGTGCCAGCAGCTTAGAAGCCAGGGGTCGGTTCGGTGTGAACACTGAAGCTTTCTTT
TRBJ1-1	TRBV6-1	many	14	.	CASRTRSGNTEAFF	TGTGCCAGCAGGACCCGTAGTGGTAACACTGAAGCTTTCTTT
TRBJ2-1	TRBV7-2	many	14	.	CASSPTSDYNEQFF	TGTGCCAGCAGCCCCACTTCGGACTACAATGAGCAGTTCTTC
TRBJ1-1	TRBV30	many	16	TRBD1	CAWSTGRGGTHTEAFF	TGTGCCTGGAGTACCGGGAGAGGGGGCACTCACACTGAAGCTTTCTTT
TRBJ2-7	TRBV2	many	12	.	CASSALVYEQYF	TGTGCCAGCAGTGCCCTAGTCTACGAGCAGTACTTC
TRBJ2-7	TRBV6-1	many	14	.	CASRKDRAFYEQYF	TGTGCCAGCAGAAAAGACAGAGCCTTCTACGAGCAGTACTTC
TRBJ1-6	TRBV27	many	15	.	CASRGAGAKGSPLHF	TGTGCCAGCAGAGGAGCCGGGGCCAAGGGTTCACCCCTCCACTTT
TRBJ2-3	TRBV18	many	16	TRBD2	CASSRPSGGRTDTQYF	TGTGCCAGCTCACGACCTAGCGGGGGACGCACAGATACGCAGTATTTT
TRBJ1-1	TRBV5-5	many	13	.	CASSEIQGTEAFF	TGTGCCAGCAGCGAGATACAGGGTACTGAAGCTTTCTTT
TRBJ2-3	TRBV11-2	many	15	TRBD2	CASSTTSASTDTQYF	TGTGCCAGCAGTACGACTAGCGCTAGCACAGATACGCAGTATTTT
TRBJ1-6	TRBV7-9	many	16	TRBD1	CASSLSRDRGNSPLHF	TGTGCCAGCAGCCTGAGCCGGGACAGGGGGAATTCACCCCTCCACTTT
TRBJ1-3	TRBV9	many	16	.	CASSLGPGSSGNTIYF	TGTGCCAGCAGCCTTGGACCAGGGAGCTCTGGAAACACCATATATTTT
TRBJ2-1	TRBV30	many	13	.	CAWSPGRHNEQFF	TGTGCCTGGAGCCCGGGACGCCACAATGAGCAGTTCTTC
TRBJ2-7	TRBV10-3	many	11	.	CAIRKDSEQYF	TGTGCCATCAGGAAGGACAGTGAGCAGTACTTC
TRBJ1-5	TRBV6-2/TRBV6-3	many	15	.	CASSQAYGSNQPQHF	TGTGCCAGCAGTCAAGCTTACGGGTCCAATCAGCCCCAGCATTTT
TRBJ1-1	TRBV11-2	.	15	TRBD1	CASSLGQGGGTEAFF	TGTGCCAGCAGCTTAGGACAGGGGGGAGGAACTGAAGCTTTCTTT
TRBJ2-3	TRBV27	many	16	.	CASSSLLVEGTDTQYF	TGTGCCAGCAGTTCGCTGCTAGTGGAGGGCACAGATACGCAGTATTTT
TRBJ2-3	TRBV27	many	16	.	CASSPPTGTLRDTQYF	TGTGCCAGCAGTCCACCAACAGGGACCCTAAGAGATACGCAGTATTTT
TRBJ2-3	TRBV20-1	.	17	TRBD2	CSASLTSGGAGADTQYF	TGCAGTGCTAGCCTGACTAGCGGGGGGGCGGGGGCAGATACGCAGTATTTT
TRBJ2-1	TRBV9	many	16	TRBD1	CASSRPGQGSYNEQFF	TGTGCCAGCAGTCGCCCGGGACAGGGCTCCTACAATGAGCAGTTCTTC
TRBJ2-3	TRBV20-1	few	12	.	CSARVGTDTQYF	TGCAGTGCTAGAGTCGGGACAGATACGCAGTATTTT
TRBJ2-2	TRBV7-2	few	17	.	CASSLAPSQKNTGELFF	TGTGCCAGCAGTCTAGCTCCGAGCCAAAAGAACACCGGGGAGCTGTTTTTT
TRBJ1-1	TRBV5-4	few	15	.	CASSTSGGTDTEAFF	TGTGCCAGCAGCACCTCGGGGGGAACGGACACTGAAGCTTTCTTT
TRBJ2-7	TRBV4-3	.	14	.	CASSQDVGSYEQYF	TGCGCCAGCAGCCAAGATGTAGGCAGCTACGAGCAGTACTTC
TRBJ1-1	TRBV4-1	many	16	.	CASSQGPYTANTEAFF	TGCGCCAGCAGCCAAGGCCCCTATACAGCGAACACTGAAGCTTTCTTT
TRBJ2-1	TRBV7-9	.	17	TRBD2	CASSSDTSGGAYNEQFF	TGTGCCAGCAGCTCGGATACTAGCGGGGGGGCCTACAATGAGCAGTTCTTC
TRBJ1-1	TRBV19	many	12	.	CASTARNTEAFF	TGTGCCAGTACGGCACGAAACACTGAAGCTTTCTTT